Below are 29 T cell receptor beta chains sequenced from a single sample in a study of blood T cell repertoires in COVID-19. Profiled with immunoSEQ multiplex PCR; TCRdb holds only in-frame clones, not every one. The data show about 250,000 clones, about 85% seen once. The sample comprised peripheral blood. The receptors come from a human donor with COVID-19, enrolled during active disease. The donor label of this sample is uncertain.

A single count supports this clone. V usage is TRBV7-9 and J usage is TRBJ2-1, with 9 bases identical to TRBD2. Trimming cost V 5 bases and J 4 bases; bases outside gene matches: 6. Germline CDR1 SEHNR, CDR2 FQNEAQ (reference sequence). This CDR3 is built from 15 residues. The CDR3 coding sequence is TGTGCCAGCAGCCCTAGCGGGAACAATTACAATGAGCAGTTCTTC. Its translation is CASSPSGNNYNEQFF.

The CDR3 region is CASSFMTGLMNTEAFF. CDR3 bases: TGTGCCAGCAGCTTCATGACAGGTCTCATGAACACTGAAGCTTTCTTT. The chain has TRBV7-8 and TRBJ1-1; D may be TRBD1 (6 bases). Germline V CDR1 and CDR2: SGHVS, FQNEAQ. The CDR3 has 16 amino acids. V lost 3 bases to trimming and J lost 0 bases, with 14 bases between them. The variable domain in full, completed from reference TRBV7-8 and TRBJ1-1, reads GAGVSQSPRYKVAKRGQDVALRCDPISGHVSLFWYQQALGQGPEFLTYFQNEAQLDKSGLPSDRFFAERPEGSVSTLKIQRTQQEDSAVYLCASSFMTGLMNTEAFFGQGTRLTVV.

The V and J genes are TRBV6-1 and TRBJ1-5; a possible D gene is TRBD1 (6 bases). The CDR3 has 15 residues. The germline V gene encodes CDR1 MNHNS and CDR2 SASEGT. Between the trimmed V and J ends, which lost 2 bases and 4 bases, there was a span of 12 bases. DNA of the CDR3: TGTGCCAGCAGTGAAAAAATACAGGGAAATCAGCCCCAGCATTTT. This translates into CASSEKIQGNQPQHF.

This clone was picked up a small number of times. CDR3 in amino acids: CASSLYAEGYGYTF. In DNA, the CDR3 is TGTGCCAGCAGCTTATACGCCGAGGGCTATGGCTACACCTTC. This chain uses TRBV7-9 with TRBJ1-2; unclear D gene. This CDR3 is built from 14 residues. The germline V gene has CDR1 SEHNR and CDR2 FQNEAQ (reference sequence). V was shortened by 2 bases and J by 4 bases, with 11 bases between the two germline ends.

This chain connects TRBV7-9 to TRBJ2-5; D is unclear. The CDR3 consists of 14 residues. The V end was cut by 5 bases, the J end by 0 bases, with 10 bases between. CDR1 is SEHNR and CDR2 is FQNEAQ in the germline V gene (reference sequence). In DNA form, the CDR3 reads TGTGCCAGCAGCCCCACGAGCGACCAAGAGACCCAGTACTTC. It is translated as CASSPTSDQETQYF.

The V gene is TRBV29-1, the J gene TRBJ2-1, with 10 bases identical to TRBD2. The CDR3 is 12 residues long. V gave up 4 bases and J gave up 8 bases; unmatched junction bases: 2. Germline V gene lookup returns CDR1 SQVTM and CDR2 ANQGSEA. In DNA form, the CDR3 reads TGCAGCGTTGCTAGCGGGAGCGATGAGCAGTTCTTC. It specifies CSVASGSDEQFF.

This chain links TRBV29-1 with TRBJ1-5, with D possibly being TRBD1 (5 bases). Germline CDR1 reads SQVTM; CDR2 reads ANQGSEA. The V end was cut by 5 bases, the J end by 0 bases, with 17 bases between. This CDR3 region has 16 residues. CDR3 in DNA: TGCAGCGTTACAATCGCGGGGGTTAATAGCAATCAGCCCCAGCATTTT. This translates into CSVTIAGVNSNQPQHF. Based on the CDR3 plus reference TRBV29-1 and TRBJ1-5, the full variable domain is SAVISQKPSRDICQRGTSLTIQCQVDSQVTMMFWYRQQPGQSLTLIATANQGSEATYESGFVIDKFPISRPNLTFSTLTVSNMSPEDSSIYLCSVTIAGVNSNQPQHFGDGTRLSIL.

A single count supports this clone. The chain combines TRBV19 with TRBJ1-5; D may be TRBD1 (5 bases). The CDR3 runs 18 residues. Germline CDR1 is LNHDA and CDR2 is SQIVND (reference sequence). Trimming shortened V by 3 bases and J by 1 base, and 19 bases separated the two germline ends. The CDR3 is CASSIHSAGGGSNQPQHF. CDR3 in DNA: TGTGCCAGTAGTATCCATAGCGCCGGGGGAGGGAGCAATCAGCCCCAGCATTTT.

The chain uses TRBV19 and TRBJ2-5, with 12 bases aligning to TRBD2. The CDR3 has 17 amino acids. Germline V gene lookup returns CDR1 LNHDA and CDR2 SQIVND (reference sequence). The junction had 7 bases not matched to a gene; V was cut back by 1 base and J by 4 bases. CDR3 bases: TGTGCCAGTAGTATAGTGGGGGCTAGCGGGAGGGGAGAGACCCAGTACTTC. As protein: CASSIVGASGRGETQYF.

The chain links TRBV25-1 to TRBJ2-7; D possibly corresponds to TRBD1 (6 bases). Trimming shortened V by 4 bases and J by 7 bases, and 23 bases separated the two germline ends. The CDR3 consists of 16 residues. CDR1 MGHDK and CDR2 SYGVNS come from the germline V gene. The CDR3 DNA sequence: TGTGCCAGCAGTGCCCTAGCAGGGGACACTCTACAAGAGCAGTACTTC. This sequence encodes CASSALAGDTLQEQYF.

The chain couples TRBV20-1 to TRBJ1-1, with D perhaps TRBD1 (6 bases). Looked up from germline, CDR1 is DFQATT and CDR2 is SNEGSKA (reference sequence). V lost 3 bases to trimming and J lost 8 bases, with 10 bases between them. The CDR3 is 11 amino acids. CDR3 sequence (DNA): TGCAGTGCTAGGGACACAGGGGAAGCTTTCTTT. Its protein product is CSARDTGEAFF.

This clone appeared once. This sequence joins TRBV11-3 and TRBJ1-4, with a possible D match to TRBD1 (6 bases). The germline CDR1 and CDR2 sequences are SGHNT and YENEEA. The CDR3 loop spans 15 amino acids. With 4 bases removed from V and 5 bases from J, the gap between germline ends came to 14 bases. The CDR3 loop reads CASSSTGKRNEKLFF. CDR3 DNA sequence: TGTGCCAGCAGCTCTACAGGGAAAAGGAATGAAAAACTGTTTTTT.

This clone appeared a single time. The chain carries TRBV4-3 and TRBJ1-6, with D unresolved. V was shortened by 6 bases and J by 2 bases, with 5 bases between the two germline ends. The CDR3 is 13 residues long. In germline, CDR1 is LGHNA, CDR2 YSLEER. CDR3 region: CASRQTYNSPLHF. CDR3 nucleotide sequence: TGCGCCAGCAGACAGACCTATAATTCACCCCTCCACTTT.

This clone was counted only a few times. This chain links TRBV30 with TRBJ2-1; the match to TRBD1 covers 8 bases. Germline CDR1 and CDR2: GTSNPN and SVGIG (reference sequence). The CDR3 loop spans 11 amino acids. J gave up 14 bases and V 1 base, and 4 bases lay outside the gene matches. The CDR3 sequence is CAWSGVTGEFF. The CDR3 DNA reads TGTGCCTGGAGTGGAGTGACAGGGGAGTTCTTC.

The V call is TRBV7-2, the J call TRBJ2-1; 10 nucleotides agree with TRBD2. CDR3 size: 15 residues. V gave up 4 bases and J gave up 9 bases; unmatched junction bases: 9. Germline V CDR1 and CDR2: SGHTA, FQGNSA. The CDR3 DNA is TGTGCCAGCAGCTATAGCGGGAGGTATACGGGTGAGCAGTTCTTC. The encoded protein is CASSYSGRYTGEQFF.

The CDR3, as DNA: TGTGCCAGCAGCTCCCCGGCTGGGGCCAACGTCCTGACTTTC. Its protein is CASSSPAGANVLTF. This rearrangement joins TRBV7-9 to TRBJ2-6; no clear D. CDR3 length: 14 amino acids. V lost 4 bases and J lost 2, with 6 bases in between. Germline CDR1 is SEHNR and CDR2 is FQNEAQ (reference sequence).

J is TRBJ1-5 and V is TRBV19, with TRBD1 as a possible D gene (6 bases). CDR1 and CDR2 from the germline V gene are LNHDA and SQIVND (reference sequence). The CDR3 sequence is 15 residues long. V lost 6 bases, J lost 2 bases, and 14 bases lay in between. CDR3 loop: CASRPTGIRNQPQHF. In nucleotides, the CDR3 is TGTGCCAGTAGGCCCACAGGGATCCGCAATCAGCCCCAGCATTTT.

V gene TRBV30 combines with J gene TRBJ1-3; TRBD1 might be the D (6 bases). The CDR3 extends over 13 amino acids. CDR1 is GTSNPN and CDR2 is SVGIG in the germline V gene (reference sequence). V dropped 7 bases and J dropped 0 bases, with 10 bases sitting between them. CDR3 DNA sequence: TGTGCCTCCTTACAGGGCTCTGGAAACACCATATATTTT. Encoded protein: CASLQGSGNTIYF.

The chain recombines TRBV9 with TRBJ1-2; D is perhaps TRBD1 (5 bases). Germline V gives CDR1 SGDLS, CDR2 YYNGEE. V shed 2 bases and J shed 0 bases, with 26 bases lying between them. CDR3 length: 20 residues. The CDR3 DNA reads as TGTGCCAGCAGCGTCAAGAGAAGCCATAGACAGACTGAGGCTAACTATGGCTACACCTTC. Translation gives CASSVKRSHRQTEANYGYTF.

This chain connects TRBV7-6 to TRBJ2-5; no clear D gene. The CDR3 contains 14 residues. CDR1 SGHVS and CDR2 FNYEAQ come from the germline V gene. V lost 5 bases, J lost 5 bases, and 15 bases lay in between. CDR3 amino acids: CASSPRDFSETQYF. DNA of the CDR3: TGTGCCAGCAGCCCCCGAGATTTCTCGGAGACCCAGTACTTC.

The V and J genes are TRBV6-5 and TRBJ1-6; TRBD1 matches at 8 bases. Germline V lookup: CDR1 MNHEY, CDR2 SVGAGI. This CDR3 region has 15 residues. V shed 7 bases and J 9 bases; nucleotides not matched to a gene: 11. CDR3 sequence (DNA): TGTGCCAGCAACCTCTTGACAGGGGATAGTTCACCCCTCCACTTT. Amino acids: CASNLLTGDSSPLHF.

The chain carries TRBV7-8 and TRBJ1-4; D perhaps matches TRBD1 (5 bases). Germline-derived CDR1 and CDR2 are SGHVS and FQNEAQ. The CDR3 extends over 16 amino acids. Deletions cut 0 bases from V and 6 bases from J, with 14 bases between. The CDR3 protein is CASSLAWGEVDEKLFF. The CDR3 nucleotides are TGTGCCAGCAGCTTAGCGTGGGGGGAGGTTGATGAAAAACTGTTTTTT.

V usage is TRBV16 and J usage is TRBJ1-2, with 7 nucleotides matching TRBD1. The CDR3 runs to 14 residues. The junction had 8 bases not matched to a gene; V was cut back by 3 bases and J by 7 bases. The germline V gene has CDR1 KGHSY and CDR2 FQNENV. CDR3 bases: TGTGCCAGCAGCCATACAGGGGAAGAGGGTGGCTACACCTTC. Residues: CASSHTGEEGGYTF.

V gene TRBV7-2 combines with J gene TRBJ1-6, with D possibly TRBD1 on 5 matching bases. Between the trimmed V and J ends, which lost 1 base and 9 bases, there was a span of 16 bases. CDR1 is SGHTA and CDR2 is FQGNSA in the germline V gene. The CDR3 length is 16 residues. The CDR3 loop reads CASSLGPTPTGSPLHF. CDR3 coding DNA: TGTGCCAGCAGCTTAGGTCCGACCCCAACAGGTTCACCCCTCCACTTT.

The chain combines TRBV15 with TRBJ2-7; D is possibly TRBD1 (6 bases). The V gene's germline CDR1 is LNHNV and CDR2 YYDKDF (reference sequence). The CDR3 is 15 amino acids. V was cut by 8 bases and J by 0 bases, with 17 bases left in between. CDR3 amino acids: CATALDRQSSYEQYF. DNA of the CDR3: TGTGCCACCGCTCTCGACAGGCAGTCCTCCTACGAGCAGTACTTC.

This clone was found a few times. This chain joins TRBV11-2 and TRBJ1-2, with a tentative D call TRBD1 (5 bases). CDR1 and CDR2 (germline): SGHAT, FQNNGV. Trimming took 5 bases from V and 2 from J, leaving 9 bases between them. There are 13 residues in the CDR3. The CDR3 here is CASSAGLNYGYTF. The CDR3 DNA reads TGTGCCAGCAGCGCAGGGCTCAACTATGGCTACACCTTC.

This sequence joins TRBV5-1 and TRBJ2-5; TRBD2 might be the D (6 bases). This CDR3 is 14 amino acids long. The ends were cut back, 0 bases at V and 4 bases at J, with 10 bases in the middle. CDR1 SGHRS and CDR2 YFSETQ come from the germline V gene. The CDR3 loop reads CASSLGGVRETQYF. The CDR3 region has the DNA TGCGCCAGCAGCTTGGGCGGGGTACGAGAGACCCAGTACTTC.

The chain links TRBV19 to TRBJ1-2; D ambiguous. Germline assignment: CDR1 LNHDA and CDR2 SQIVND (reference sequence). Trimming stripped 6 bases from V and 3 bases from J, with 8 bases between. The CDR3 contains 12 residues. Here the CDR3 reads CASSLRDYGYTF. The CDR3 DNA reads TGTGCCAGTAGCTTACGAGACTATGGCTACACCTTC.

The V call is TRBV19, the J call TRBJ1-2; 10 bases map to TRBD1. Germline V gives CDR1 LNHDA, CDR2 SQIVND (reference sequence). This CDR3 has 15 amino acids. V dropped 6 bases and J dropped 6; count of bases not matched to a gene: 10. The CDR3 DNA sequence: TGTGCCAGTAGCACCGGGACAGGGGATAAGGATGGCTACACCTTC. Encoded protein: CASSTGTGDKDGYTF.